This T cell receptor (beta chain) was captured in a study of T-cell memory formation after mild COVID-19. TCRdb called the 5' RACE reads again in MiXCR, with one record for every CDR3 protein. The data show 190,000 or so distinct CDR3 sequences, 20% to 25% seen once. Trimming left V 0 bases short and J 1 base short, with 12 bases between. The CDR3 is made up of 15 amino acids. Germline loops: CDR1 SQVTM, CDR2 ANQGSEA. The sequence was collected from an adult woman who had mild COVID-19 (a few samples of this study predate the infection). Cell type and time point are not known. The chain recombines TRBV29-1 with TRBJ1-1, with D uncertain. Sequencing was performed on PBMCs or a T cell subset sorted from them (not recorded which). This chain's CDR3 is CSVEDAGKANTEAFF. CDR3 nucleotides: TGCAGCGTTGAAGATGCGGGGAAGGCGAACACTGAAGCTTTCTTT.